This T cell receptor beta chain stems from a study of vaccination effects on CD4 cells after COVID-19. As for the study in general: Either the BNT162b2 or mRNA-1273 vaccine was given to participants in two doses. Regarding the study as a whole: Healthy vaccinees had only 1 of 255 vaccine-induced clones cross-react with common cold coronaviruses.

Assay used: immunoSEQ multiplex PCR; TCRdb lists only in-frame clones, some missing. The sample gives roughly 20,000 clones, roughly 70% of which show up once; approximately 15% is in the top ten. Germline V gene lookup returns CDR1 ENHRY and CDR2 SYGVKD. The V and J ends lost 0 bases and 15 bases respectively, with 9 bases between them. There are 11 residues in the CDR3. To note about this clone: Its antigen is undetermined.

Under the ViraFEST assay, PBMC were stimulated with viral peptide pools so that antigen-specific CD4+ T cells expanded. Sequencing was performed afterwards. Following a roughly 9-day culture, CD4+ T cells were purified. Half-medium exchanges with IL-2 medium took place on days 3 and 7. The specimen comprised CD4+ T cells from PBMCs cultured with HCoV-229E spike peptides, sampled before COVID-19 vaccination. The TCR sequence derives from a human donor who received a COVID-19 vaccine. The gene calls are TRBV10-3 and TRBJ2-1; D gene uncertain. The CDR3 DNA follows: TGTGCCATCAGTGAGTCGACTGTGGCGTTCTTC. This codes for CAISESTVAFF.